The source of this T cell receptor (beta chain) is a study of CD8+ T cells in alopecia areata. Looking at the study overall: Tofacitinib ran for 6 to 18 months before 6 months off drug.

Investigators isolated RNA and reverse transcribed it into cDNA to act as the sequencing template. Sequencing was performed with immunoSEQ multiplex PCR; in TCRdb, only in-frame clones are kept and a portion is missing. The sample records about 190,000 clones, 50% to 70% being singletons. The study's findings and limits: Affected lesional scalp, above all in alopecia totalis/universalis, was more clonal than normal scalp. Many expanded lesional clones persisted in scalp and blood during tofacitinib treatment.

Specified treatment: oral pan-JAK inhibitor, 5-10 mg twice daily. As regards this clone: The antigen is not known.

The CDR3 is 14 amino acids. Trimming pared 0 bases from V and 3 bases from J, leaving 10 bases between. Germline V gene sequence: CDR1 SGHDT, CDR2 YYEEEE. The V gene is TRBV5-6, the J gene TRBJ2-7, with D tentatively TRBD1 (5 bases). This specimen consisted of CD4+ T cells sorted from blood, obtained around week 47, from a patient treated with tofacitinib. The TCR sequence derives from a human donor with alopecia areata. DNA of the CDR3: TGTGCCAGCAGCTTGGGCAGGGCGAACTACGAGCAGTACTTC. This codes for CASSLGRANYEQYF.